These 22 T cell receptor beta chains share one sample of origin, sequenced in a study of blood T cell repertoires in COVID-19. Here immunoSEQ multiplex PCR was the method, and the copy in TCRdb shows in-frame clones only, minus some. The data show around 250,000 clones, roughly 80% seen once. Material: peripheral blood. These receptors were collected from a man in his sixties who had recovered from COVID-19.

This clone was recorded a few times. The chain links TRBV10-1 to TRBJ2-7; 12 bases map to TRBD2. There are 14 residues in the CDR3. Trimming took 9 bases from V and 6 from J; bases not matched to a gene: 9. Germline values: CDR1 WNHNN, CDR2 SYGVQD (reference sequence). The CDR3 loop is CASKTSGSDGEQYF. CDR3 DNA sequence: TGCGCCAGTAAGACTAGCGGGAGTGACGGCGAGCAGTACTTC.

The chain has TRBV9 and TRBJ2-3; TRBD2 might be the D (6 bases). The V gene lost 4 bases and the J gene lost 6 bases, with 15 bases spanning the gap. Germline CDR1 reads SGDLS; CDR2 reads YYNGEE. The CDR3 length is 14 residues. For the CDR3, the DNA is TGTGCCAGCAGCCCCCGACTAGTCCCGGATACGCAGTATTTT. Translating gives CASSPRLVPDTQYF.

V gene TRBV24-1 combines with J gene TRBJ2-2; TRBD1 is a possible D gene (5 bases). V lost 3 bases, J lost 6 bases, and 22 bases lay in between. Germline assignment: CDR1 KGHDR and CDR2 SFDVKD. The CDR3 sequence is 18 residues long. CDR3 sequence: CATSDPAGFVHAPGELFF. The CDR3 DNA follows: TGTGCCACCAGTGATCCGGCAGGGTTCGTACACGCACCCGGGGAGCTGTTTTTT.

The V call is TRBV19, the J call TRBJ1-1, with a weak D call TRBD1 (5 bases). Germline V CDR1 and CDR2: LNHDA, SQIVND (reference sequence). The CDR3 is made up of 16 amino acids. Trimming took off 7 bases at V and 0 bases at J, with 18 bases between the two ends. The CDR3 bases are TGTGCCAGTAAGGCCCAGGGCCTATTTATGAACACTGAAGCTTTCTTT. Its protein product is CASKAQGLFMNTEAFF.

The rearrangement joins TRBV11-2 to TRBJ1-2; D gene ambiguous. The CDR3 is 13 amino acids. Germline V CDR1 and CDR2: SGHAT, FQNNGV. V was shortened by 5 bases and J by 1 base, with 8 bases between the two germline ends. In DNA form, the CDR3 reads TGTGCCAGCAGCCCGACATATAACTATGGCTACACCTTC. The encoded protein is CASSPTYNYGYTF.

The rearrangement joins TRBV5-4 to TRBJ2-3; 9 nucleotides agree with TRBD2. The CDR3 loop spans 18 amino acids. V was clipped by 5 bases and J by 3 bases; unmatched bases: 16. The germline V gene has CDR1 SGHNT and CDR2 YYREEE (reference sequence). The CDR3 DNA reads TGTGCCAGCAGTTCCGCGCGGGGCGGGGGGGCTAGAACAGATACGCAGTATTTT. Translation gives CASSSARGGGARTDTQYF.

The V and J genes are TRBV18 and TRBJ2-7, with 8 bases that match TRBD1. The germline gives CDR1 KGHSH, CDR2 LQKENI. The trim removed 4 bases at V and 1 base at J, leaving 6 bases unmatched. This CDR3 is built from 15 residues. The CDR3 region has the DNA TGTGCCAGCTCACTGGGACAGGAGAGATCCTACGAGCAGTACTTC. Translating gives CASSLGQERSYEQYF.

This chain connects TRBV3-1 (or the pseudogene TRBV3-2) to TRBJ2-3; TRBD1 aligns across 7 bases. The CDR3 consists of 13 residues. Germline CDR1 LGHDT, CDR2 YNNKEL (reference sequence). After removal of 4 bases from V and 7 bases from J, the junction contained 5 bases not matched to a gene. CDR3 sequence reads: CASSLRQGNTQYF. As DNA, the CDR3 is TGTGCCAGCAGCCTCAGACAGGGCAATACGCAGTATTTT.

This clone showed up just once. The V call is TRBV28, the J call TRBJ2-3; D is uncertain. Germline V gene data show CDR1 as MDHEN and CDR2 as SYDVKM. The CDR3 spans 14 residues. V was shortened by 3 bases and J by 4 bases, with 11 bases between the two germline ends. CDR3 sequence (DNA): TGTGCCAGCAGTTTCTCCCGGGTCGCAGATACGCAGTATTTT. Its translation is CASSFSRVADTQYF.

This chain joins TRBV19 and TRBJ2-7, with TRBD1 matching over 9 bases. Losses at the gene ends were 3 bases for V and 2 bases for J; bases not matched to a gene: 2. Germline V gene data show CDR1 as LNHDA and CDR2 as SQIVND (reference sequence). CDR3 length: 14 residues. Here the CDR3 reads CASSMGDRAYEQYF. The CDR3 bases are TGTGCCAGTAGTATGGGGGACAGGGCCTACGAGCAGTACTTC.

V and J are TRBV9 and TRBJ2-3; TRBD2 matches at 10 bases. This CDR3 region has 14 residues. The trim removed 6 bases at V and 5 bases at J, leaving 6 bases unmatched. Germline V gene lookup returns CDR1 SGDLS and CDR2 YYNGEE. DNA for the CDR3: TGTGCCAGCAAAAGCGGGGGGGCAGTAGATACGCAGTATTTT. Its translation: CASKSGGAVDTQYF.

This clone was counted once. This chain connects TRBV11-3 to TRBJ2-7; tentative D call: TRBD2 (7 bases). Germline loops: CDR1 SGHNT, CDR2 YENEEA. The CDR3 has 14 amino acids. V was shortened by 4 bases and J by 1 base, with 11 bases between the two germline ends. The CDR3 nucleotides are TGTGCCAGCAGCTGGGGGGGACAATCCTACGAGCAGTACTTC. Amino acids: CASSWGGQSYEQYF.

V usage is TRBV7-9 and J usage is TRBJ2-1, with 7 bases identical to TRBD2. CDR3 size: 17 residues. The germline V gene encodes CDR1 SEHNR and CDR2 FQNEAQ (reference sequence). J gave up 0 bases and V 8 bases, and 13 bases lay outside the gene matches. CDR3 sequence (DNA): TGTGCCAGCCTTACTAGCGTCGGAGGAGGCTCCTACAATGAGCAGTTCTTC. Residues: CASLTSVGGGSYNEQFF. The complete variable domain, with remaining parts taken from reference TRBV7-9 and TRBJ2-1, reads DTGVSQNPRHKITKRGQNVTFRCDPISEHNRLYWYRQTLGQGPEFLTYFQNEAQLEKSRLLSDRFSAERPKGSFSTLEIQRTEQGDSAMYLCASLTSVGGGSYNEQFFGPGTRLTVL.

The CDR3 region is CSVAGLGQGGEQYF. The CDR3 nucleotides read TGCAGCGTTGCTGGTTTGGGACAGGGCGGGGAGCAGTACTTC. J is TRBJ2-7 and V is TRBV29-1, with 9 bases lining up with TRBD1. V was clipped by 4 bases and J by 7 bases; unmatched bases: 11. This CDR3 region has 14 residues. Looked up from germline, CDR1 is SQVTM and CDR2 is ANQGSEA.

V is TRBV6-5 and J is TRBJ1-4, with TRBD1 matching over 7 bases. V gave up 6 bases and J gave up 3 bases; unmatched junction bases: 7. Germline V gene data show CDR1 as MNHEY and CDR2 as SVGAGI. The CDR3 covers 15 residues. The CDR3 coding sequence is TGTGCCAGCAGGCAAGACAGGGTTCCTAATGAAAAACTGTTTTTT. Encoded protein: CASRQDRVPNEKLFF.

The rearrangement uses TRBV12-3 or TRBV12-4 and TRBJ2-7; D call uncertain. The V end was cut by 5 bases, the J end by 0 bases, with 5 bases between. This CDR3 contains 12 residues. The DNA for the CDR3 is TGTGCCAGCAGTCCTCGCTCCTACGAGCAGTACTTC. Translated: CASSPRSYEQYF.

The chain uses TRBV24-1 and TRBJ2-1; no reliable D call. The CDR3 covers 12 residues. The germline V gene encodes CDR1 KGHDR and CDR2 SFDVKD. V was clipped by 4 bases and J by 8 bases, with 8 bases between them. The CDR3 DNA follows: TGTGCCACCAGTGACCCCTTCGATGAGCAGTTCTTC. It codes for CATSDPFDEQFF.

This sequence joins TRBV6-1 and TRBJ2-6; 10 positions agree with TRBD1. The CDR3 contains 16 residues. V lost 4 bases and J lost 0; bases outside the gene matches: 0. Germline-derived CDR1 and CDR2 are MNHNS and SASEGT. The chain's CDR3 is CASSGTGGSGANVLTF. The CDR3 DNA reads TGTGCCAGCAGTGGGACAGGGGGCTCTGGGGCCAACGTCCTGACTTTC.

This chain links TRBV7-2 with TRBJ1-4; D call uncertain. Germline lookup yields CDR1 SGHTA and CDR2 FQGNSA. The CDR3 is 14 amino acids. Trimming took 0 bases from V and 8 from J, leaving 10 bases between them. CDR3 loop: CASSLALGGEKLFF. CDR3 DNA sequence: TGTGCCAGCAGCTTAGCGCTGGGAGGAGAAAAACTGTTTTTT.

The chain carries TRBV2 and TRBJ2-2; possibly TRBD1 for D (6 bases). Germline-derived CDR1 and CDR2 are SNHLY and FYNNEI. V was shortened by 4 bases and J by 1 base, with 10 bases between the two germline ends. The CDR3 contains 15 residues. The CDR3 loop reads CASSADRRNTGELFF. The CDR3 coding sequence is TGTGCCAGCAGTGCCGACAGGAGGAACACCGGGGAGCTGTTTTTT.

The chain recombines TRBV6-1 with TRBJ2-7, with TRBD1 matching over 7 bases. After removal of 1 base from V and 3 bases from J, the junction contained 6 bases not matched to a gene. The germline gives CDR1 MNHNS, CDR2 SASEGT. The CDR3 extends over 15 amino acids. CDR3 residues: CASSEGQGRVYEQYF. CDR3 coding DNA: TGTGCCAGCAGTGAAGGACAGGGCCGGGTCTACGAGCAGTACTTC.

The V gene is TRBV28, the J gene TRBJ1-2, with D hard to call. CDR1 is MDHEN and CDR2 is SYDVKM in the germline V gene. CDR3 length equals 14 residues. V shed 5 bases and J shed 1 base, with 11 bases lying between them. The CDR3 protein is CASSIYRDNYGYTF. The CDR3, as DNA: TGTGCCAGCAGTATCTACAGAGATAACTATGGCTACACCTTC.